The 7 T cell receptor beta chains listed next were all sequenced from one sample in a study of T cells in Graves' hyperthyroidism and ophthalmopathy. TCR beta CDR3 sequences were amplified from RNA transcripts. Primed by the HTBI set, a first-round RT-PCR was run on the TCR CDR3. TCRdb redid the calling of the multiplex PCR reads with MiXCR, one entry per CDR3 protein. The sample holds about 500,000 distinct CDR3 sequences, about 16% seen once. The sample taken for sequencing was blood. All receptors come from a woman aged 25 to 39 with Graves' ophthalmopathy.

This clonotype was picked up many times. The rearrangement joins TRBV20-1 to TRBJ2-7; D ambiguous. V gave up 3 bases and J gave up 7 bases, with 19 bases separating them. Germline values: CDR1 DFQATT, CDR2 SNEGSKA (reference sequence). CDR3 length: 14 amino acids. CDR3 sequence reads: CSARSQDLDREQYF. CDR3 sequence (DNA): TGCAGTGCTAGGTCTCAGGACCTAGATCGGGAGCAGTACTTC.

This clonotype has a count of ten or more. The chain employs TRBV2 and TRBJ2-7; D not resolved. This CDR3 has 12 residues. V was pared by 5 bases and J by 0 bases, with 5 bases between. The germline gives CDR1 SNHLY, CDR2 FYNNEI. This CDR3 reads CASSISSYEQYF. The CDR3 nucleotides read TGTGCCAGCAGTATAAGCTCCTACGAGCAGTACTTC.

This clonotype was counted between two and nine times. V is TRBV6-5 and J is TRBJ2-1; 12 nucleotides line up with TRBD2. J lost 7 bases, V lost 0 bases, and 4 bases had no gene match. This CDR3 has 16 residues. Germline V gives CDR1 MNHEY, CDR2 SVGAGI. The CDR3 sequence: CASSYSTSGSNNEQFF. The DNA for the CDR3 is TGTGCCAGCAGTTACTCGACTAGCGGGAGTAATAATGAGCAGTTCTTC.

This rearrangement joins TRBV28 to TRBJ2-3, with D possibly TRBD2 on 5 matching bases. Germline-derived CDR1 and CDR2 are MDHEN and SYDVKM. V was cut by 6 bases and J by 9 bases, with 13 bases left in between. CDR3 length: 12 amino acids. The CDR3 spells CASSPPGSTQYF. DNA of the CDR3: TGTGCCAGCAGCCCACCGGGGTCGACGCAGTATTTT.

The rearrangement links TRBV2 to TRBJ2-7, with 10 bases matching TRBD1. Germline V gene lookup returns CDR1 SNHLY and CDR2 FYNNEI. Unmatched junction bases numbered 7, after V lost 9 bases and J lost 2 bases. CDR3 length equals 14 residues. The CDR3 bases are TGTGCCAGTAGACCGGGACAGGGGCCCTACGAGCAGTACTTC. Protein: CASRPGQGPYEQYF.

Concerning this clonotype: A much larger clone sits a single nucleotide away, making a read error possible. J is TRBJ2-1 and V is TRBV7-2; 13 nucleotides align to TRBD2. Germline V lookup: CDR1 SGHTA, CDR2 FQGNSA. This CDR3 is 17 amino acids long. The CDR3 here is CASSSSKGLAGLGEQLF. The CDR3 bases are TGTGCCAGCAGTTCAAGTAAGGGACTAGCGGGACTTGGTGAGCAGCTCTTC. Based on the CDR3 plus reference TRBV7-2 and TRBJ2-1, the full variable domain is GAGVSQSPSNKVTEKGKDVELRCDPISGHTALYWYRQSLGQGLEFLIYFQGNSAPDKSGLPSDRFSAERTGGSVSTLTIQRTQQEDSAVYLCASSSSKGLAGLGEQLFGPGTRLTVL.

This clonotype showed up just once. The conserved final phenylalanine or tryptophan is absent from the CDR3, which likely points to a read error. The chain combines TRBV7-9 with TRBJ2-1; unclear D gene. Germline lookup yields CDR1 SEHNR and CDR2 FQNEAQ (reference sequence). The V and J ends lost 4 bases and 0 bases respectively, with 7 bases between them. The CDR3 totals 14 residues. The CDR3 sequence is CASSSGSSYNEQFL. DNA of the CDR3: TGTGCCAGCAGCTCAGGCAGCTCCTACAATGAGCAGTTCCTC.